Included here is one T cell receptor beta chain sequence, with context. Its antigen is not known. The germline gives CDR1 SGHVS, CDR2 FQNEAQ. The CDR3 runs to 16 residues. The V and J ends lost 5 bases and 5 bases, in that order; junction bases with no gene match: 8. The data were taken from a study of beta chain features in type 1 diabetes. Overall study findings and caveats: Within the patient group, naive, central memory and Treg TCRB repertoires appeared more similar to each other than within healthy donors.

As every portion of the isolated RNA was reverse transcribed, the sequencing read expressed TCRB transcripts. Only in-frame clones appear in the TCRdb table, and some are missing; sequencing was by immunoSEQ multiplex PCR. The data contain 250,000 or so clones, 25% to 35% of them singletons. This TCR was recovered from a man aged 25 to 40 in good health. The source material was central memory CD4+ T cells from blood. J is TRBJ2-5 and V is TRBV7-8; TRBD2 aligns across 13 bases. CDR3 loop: CASSPGLAGVGETQYF. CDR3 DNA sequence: TGTGCCAGCAGCCCCGGACTAGCGGGAGTTGGGGAGACCCAGTACTTC.